This entry lists 9 T cell receptor beta chains sequenced from one sample in a study of lymphopenia after photon versus proton radiotherapy. Here immunoSEQ multiplex PCR was the method, and the copy in TCRdb shows in-frame clones only, minus some. The sample holds some 15,000 clones, over 75% seen once. Sequencing used peripheral blood, obtained from a patient treated with photon-based radiotherapy. The receptors derive from a middle-aged man with gastric cancer.

The genes are TRBV6-5 and TRBJ1-1, with D unclear. V dropped 0 bases and J dropped 3 bases, with 5 bases sitting between them. In germline, CDR1 is MNHEY, CDR2 SVGAGI. The CDR3 is 13 amino acids. The CDR3: CASSYSYYTEAFF. The CDR3 bases are TGTGCCAGCAGTTACTCGTATTACACTGAAGCTTTCTTT.

A single count supports this clone. V usage is TRBV10-2 and J usage is TRBJ1-5; the D is unclear. Between the trimmed V and J ends, which lost 5 bases and 5 bases, there was a span of 7 bases. Per germline, CDR1 WSHSY and CDR2 SAAADI. CDR3 size: 12 residues. The CDR3 region is CASSPNYQPQHF. The CDR3 coding sequence is TGCGCCAGCAGTCCCAATTATCAGCCCCAGCATTTT.

The chain is built from TRBV14 and TRBJ2-5; 7 bases are a match to TRBD2. CDR3 length: 16 residues. Germline V gene data show CDR1 as SGHDN and CDR2 as FVKESK. The V gene end was trimmed by 4 bases and the J gene end by 5 bases; junction bases not matched to a gene: 13. The CDR3 bases are TGTGCCAGCAGCCGGATTACCTCACGGGGAGGGGAGACCCAGTACTTC. Residues: CASSRITSRGGETQYF.

This rearrangement joins TRBV18 to TRBJ2-7, with D perhaps matching TRBD1 or TRBD2 (5 bases each). V was cut by 0 bases and J by 2 bases, with 5 bases left in between. Germline-derived CDR1 and CDR2 are KGHSH and LQKENI. CDR3 length: 13 amino acids. CDR3 in amino acids: CASSPPGAYEQYF. The CDR3 bases are TGTGCCAGCTCACCACCGGGGGCCTACGAGCAGTACTTC.

This clone was seen once. The gene calls are TRBV30 and TRBJ1-6; tentatively, D is TRBD1 (5 bases). The ends were cut back, 1 base at V and 8 bases at J, with 18 bases in the middle. This CDR3 contains 16 residues. Germline V gene sequence: CDR1 GTSNPN, CDR2 SVGIG (reference sequence). CDR3 coding DNA: TGTGCCTGGAGTGCCCAACAGGCGAAACCCGATTCACCCCTCCACTTT. Its translation: CAWSAQQAKPDSPLHF.

V and J are TRBV6-5 and TRBJ1-2; D gene uncertain. The CDR3 totals 12 residues. V was clipped by 10 bases and J by 8 bases, with 17 bases between them. The V gene's germline CDR1 is MNHEY and CDR2 SVGAGI. CDR3 nucleotides: TGTGCCATTATAGATGGGTTTTACGGCTACACCTTC. It yields the protein CAIIDGFYGYTF.

The chain uses TRBV9 and TRBJ1-5, with D possibly being TRBD1 (5 bases). The CDR3 spans 14 residues. V was trimmed by 3 bases and J by 4 bases, leaving 11 bases between them. The germline CDR1 and CDR2 sequences are SGDLS and YYNGEE. The CDR3 DNA reads as TGTGCCAGCAGCGGAGACAGATCAAATCAGCCCCAGCATTTT. Its translation is CASSGDRSNQPQHF.

The chain has TRBV27 and TRBJ1-2, with D maybe TRBD1 (6 bases). CDR3 length: 16 residues. The V end lost 6 bases, the J end lost 4 bases, and 21 bases lay between the germline ends. The germline CDR1 and CDR2 sequences are MNHEY and SMNVEV (reference sequence). The CDR3 spells CASRGSGAGEIYGYTF. CDR3 DNA: TGTGCCAGCAGGGGGTCGGGGGCAGGGGAAATCTATGGCTACACCTTC.

The chain uses TRBV7-2 and TRBJ1-5, with D possibly TRBD1 on 6 matching bases. Trimming pared 4 bases from V and 5 bases from J, leaving 15 bases between. CDR1 is SGHTA, CDR2 FQGNSA, per germline. The CDR3 contains 15 residues. CDR3 sequence reads: CASSWGHADDQPQHF. The CDR3 DNA is TGTGCCAGCAGCTGGGGACATGCTGATGATCAGCCCCAGCATTTT.